These 20 T cell receptor beta chains originate from one sample sequenced in a study of response to subunit inactivated influenza vaccine. TCRdb reprocessed the RT-PCR reads with MiXCR, giving one entry per CDR3 protein. The data contain about 170,000 distinct CDR3 sequences, more than 10% of them singletons. The same sample was also studied in work on T cells expressing NK-cell markers. Per that paper: The authors made TCR beta cDNA libraries by 5'RACE template switching. This switching added a universal primer site and UMIs.

Sequencing used CD8+ T cells sorted from PBMCs, obtained roughly 13 days after vaccination. The receptors originated from a man in his fifties who received an inactivated influenza vaccine.

CDR3 sequence reads: CASSYEAGVAYEQYF. CDR3 sequence (DNA): TGTGCCAGCAGTTACGAGGCGGGAGTCGCGTACGAGCAGTACTTC. This chain links TRBV6-5 with TRBJ2-7, with 7 nucleotides matching TRBD2. The CDR3 consists of 15 residues. Trimming cost V 2 bases and J 4 bases; bases outside gene matches: 8. Germline V gene sequence: CDR1 MNHEY, CDR2 SVGAGI.

This sequence joins TRBV6-5 and TRBJ2-5; D call uncertain. CDR1 is MNHEY and CDR2 is SVGAGI in the germline V gene. V lost 8 bases, J lost 5 bases, and 9 bases lay in between. CDR3 length equals 11 residues. The CDR3, as DNA: TGTGCCAGCCTACTCGGGGAGACCCAGTACTTC. This sequence encodes CASLLGETQYF.

The table lists this clonotype with many counts. This chain links TRBV6-5 with TRBJ2-3; TRBD2 matches at 16 bases. This CDR3 is built from 19 residues. V was pared by 1 base and J by 3 bases, with 7 bases of the junction left unmatched. Germline V gives CDR1 MNHEY, CDR2 SVGAGI. In nucleotides, the CDR3 is TGTGCCAGCAGTTACTACGGGACTAGCGGGGGGGCCAGTACAGATACGCAGTATTTT. It is translated as CASSYYGTSGGASTDTQYF.

This clonotype has a handful of counts. The gene calls are TRBV20-1 and TRBJ2-7, with 8 bases matching TRBD2. CDR1 is DFQATT, CDR2 SNEGSKA, per germline (reference sequence). After removal of 0 bases from V and 1 base from J, the junction contained 8 bases not matched to a gene. This CDR3 is built from 16 residues. CDR3 amino acids: CSARDQALAVSYEQYF. CDR3 bases: TGCAGTGCTAGAGATCAAGCACTAGCGGTTTCCTACGAGCAGTACTTC.

The chain combines TRBV6-5 with TRBJ1-4, with D perhaps matching TRBD1 (5 bases). Germline V gene data show CDR1 as MNHEY and CDR2 as SVGAGI. The ends were cut back, 3 bases at V and 7 bases at J, with 15 bases in the middle. CDR3 size: 15 residues. In DNA form, the CDR3 reads TGTGCCAGCAGTTATAGGCAGGGTGGATTTGAAAAACTGTTTTTT. Translating it yields CASSYRQGGFEKLFF.

This clonotype was picked up a small number of times. V usage is TRBV4-1 and J usage is TRBJ1-6; 8 nucleotides line up with TRBD1. Germline values: CDR1 MGHRA, CDR2 YSYEKL. This CDR3 spans 16 amino acids. The ends lost 6 bases at V and 4 bases at J; junction bases unmatched: 8. The CDR3 is CASRYRGTDYNSPLHF. The CDR3, as DNA: TGCGCCAGCAGATACAGGGGGACTGATTATAATTCACCCCTCCACTTT.

The CDR3 sequence: CASSSSGGRETQYF. The CDR3 DNA sequence: TGTGCCAGCAGCTCCTCAGGGGGCCGAGAGACCCAGTACTTC. The V call is TRBV7-9, the J call TRBJ2-5; 8 bases map to TRBD1. CDR3 length equals 14 residues. CDR1 is SEHNR and CDR2 is FQNEAQ in the germline V gene (reference sequence). V gave up 4 bases and J gave up 4 bases; unmatched junction bases: 5.

CDR3 region: CATSTPTPGLGYNEQFF. Written as DNA, the CDR3 is TGTGCCACCAGCACTCCTACCCCGGGACTTGGCTACAATGAGCAGTTCTTC. This rearrangement joins TRBV15 to TRBJ2-1; the D gene is possibly TRBD2 (6 bases). With 4 bases removed from V and 3 bases from J, the gap between germline ends came to 19 bases. The CDR3 is 17 amino acids. The V gene's germline CDR1 is LNHNV and CDR2 YYDKDF (reference sequence).

The rearrangement uses TRBV5-8 and TRBJ2-1; 9 positions agree with TRBD2. V lost 5 bases and J lost 12; bases outside the gene matches: 15. Germline CDR1 is SGHTS and CDR2 is YDEGEE. The CDR3 has 15 residues. CDR3 sequence reads: CASRPGTSWFEGQFF. The CDR3, as DNA: TGTGCCAGCAGACCCGGGACTAGCTGGTTCGAAGGGCAGTTCTTC.

The sample holds a few counts of this clonotype. The J gene is TRBJ2-3, the V gene TRBV27, with D perhaps matching TRBD2 (6 bases). Trimming removed 5 bases from V and 4 bases from J, with 10 bases in between. This CDR3 has 13 amino acids. The V gene's germline CDR1 is MNHEY and CDR2 SMNVEV (reference sequence). The CDR3 bases are TGTGCCAGCAGTCTCACTAGCCCAGATACGCAGTATTTT. Its protein product is CASSLTSPDTQYF.

This clonotype has more than one count but fewer than ten. This chain connects TRBV19 to TRBJ2-1; D possibly corresponds to TRBD2 (5 bases). The germline gives CDR1 LNHDA, CDR2 SQIVND (reference sequence). Trimming removed 2 bases from V and 0 bases from J, with 11 bases in between. The CDR3 is 16 residues long. CDR3 coding DNA: TGTGCCAGTAGTATACTGAGGGTTAGCTCCTACAATGAGCAGTTCTTC. Translated, it gives CASSILRVSSYNEQFF.

This clonotype came up many times. For the CDR3, the DNA is TGTGCCAGCAGTGAGCGAGCAACTAATGAAAAACTGTTTTTT. This codes for CASSERATNEKLFF. The V gene is TRBV6-1, the J gene TRBJ1-4, with D hard to call. CDR1 MNHNS and CDR2 SASEGT come from the germline V gene. This CDR3 is 14 amino acids long. Trimming left V 3 bases short and J 0 bases short, with 5 bases between.

This clonotype has a handful of counts. The J gene is TRBJ1-1, the V gene TRBV27; 9 bases map to TRBD1. V was clipped by 5 bases and J by 1 base; unmatched bases: 5. CDR1 is MNHEY and CDR2 is SMNVEV in the germline V gene (reference sequence). This CDR3 region has 15 residues. The CDR3 sequence: CASSPRQGENTEAFF. The CDR3, as DNA: TGTGCCAGCAGTCCCCGACAGGGGGAGAACACTGAAGCTTTCTTT.

This clonotype was detected a few times. The chain is built from TRBV7-8 and TRBJ2-7; 9 positions agree with TRBD1. The trim removed 6 bases at V and 4 bases at J, leaving 10 bases unmatched. The CDR3 runs 15 residues. Germline V gene lookup returns CDR1 SGHVS and CDR2 FQNEAQ. The CDR3 reads CASSPDRGAFYEQYF. The CDR3 nucleotides are TGTGCCAGCAGTCCGGACAGGGGAGCCTTTTACGAGCAGTACTTC.

In regard to this clonotype: The junction and the germline gene differ at one end; a read error may be behind it. V usage is TRBV2 and J usage is TRBJ2-5, with 7 bases aligning to TRBD1. CDR3 length: 13 residues. Germline V gene lookup returns CDR1 SNHLY and CDR2 FYNNEI. Here the CDR3 DNA reads TGTTCCAGTCGCACCGGGACAGAAGAGACCCAGTACTTC. The encoded protein is CSSRTGTEETQYF.

This clonotype came up many times. The CDR3 DNA sequence: TGTGCCACCAGCTCCCGGGGGAGTCCCTACAATGAGCAGTTCTTC. Its translation is CATSSRGSPYNEQFF. This chain links TRBV15 with TRBJ2-1, with D possibly TRBD2 on 6 matching bases. Trimming pared 5 bases from V and 2 bases from J, leaving 13 bases between. CDR3 length: 15 residues. Looked up from germline, CDR1 is LNHNV and CDR2 is YYDKDF (reference sequence). Using reference TRBV15 and TRBJ2-1 for the parts outside the CDR3, the full variable domain is DAMVIQNPRYQVTQFGKPVTLSCSQTLNHNVMYWYQQKSSQAPKLLFHYYDKDFNNEADTPDNFQSRRPNTSFCFLDIRSPGLGDTAMYLCATSSRGSPYNEQFFGPGTRLTVL.

This rearrangement joins TRBV6-1 to TRBJ2-5; the match to TRBD1 covers 7 bases. The CDR3 length is 14 residues. In germline, CDR1 is MNHNS, CDR2 SASEGT. J gave up 5 bases and V 6 bases, and 9 bases lay outside the gene matches. The CDR3 loop reads CASSFDRDGETQYF. CDR3 sequence (DNA): TGTGCCAGCAGCTTCGACAGGGATGGCGAGACCCAGTACTTC.

V gene TRBV10-2 combines with J gene TRBJ1-1; D is undetermined. The V end was cut by 4 bases, the J end by 4 bases, with 10 bases between. The CDR3 spans 13 residues. CDR1 is WSHSY, CDR2 SAAADI, per germline. CDR3 amino acids: CASSVGKITEAFF. CDR3 bases: TGCGCCAGCAGTGTAGGGAAGATCACTGAAGCTTTCTTT.

This clonotype was seen at least ten times. The chain employs TRBV5-5 and TRBJ2-7; 9 positions match TRBD1. Germline CDR1 SGHKS, CDR2 YYEKEE (reference sequence). This CDR3 is 16 amino acids long. The J segment lost 2 bases and the V segment lost 3 bases, leaving 9 bases of the junction unmatched. The DNA for the CDR3 is TGTGCCAGCAGCTCGGGACAGGGTTGGGCGGCCTACGAGCAGTACTTC. Translated, it gives CASSSGQGWAAYEQYF.

The CDR3 protein is CASSLPTLTGEAFF. The CDR3 coding sequence is TGTGCCAGCAGTTTACCCACCCTTACGGGTGAAGCTTTCTTT. This chain uses TRBV28 with TRBJ1-1; the D is unclear. Trimming left V 2 bases short and J 7 bases short, with 14 bases between. The CDR3 is 14 amino acids. Germline-derived CDR1 and CDR2 are MDHEN and SYDVKM.